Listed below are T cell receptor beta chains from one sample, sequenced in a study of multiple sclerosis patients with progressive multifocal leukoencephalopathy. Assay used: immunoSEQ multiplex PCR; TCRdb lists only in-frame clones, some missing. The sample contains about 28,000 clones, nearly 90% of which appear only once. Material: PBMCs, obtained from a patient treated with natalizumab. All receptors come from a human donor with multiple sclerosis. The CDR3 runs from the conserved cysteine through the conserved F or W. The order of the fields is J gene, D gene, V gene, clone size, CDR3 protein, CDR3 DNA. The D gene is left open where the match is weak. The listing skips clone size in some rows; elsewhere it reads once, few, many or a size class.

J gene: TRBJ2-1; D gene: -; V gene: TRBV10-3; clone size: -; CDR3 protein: CAIEDGVDNEQFF; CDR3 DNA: TGTGCCATCGAGGACGGGGTAGACAATGAGCAGTTCTTC
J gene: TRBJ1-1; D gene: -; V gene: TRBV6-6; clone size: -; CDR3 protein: CASSLGPNAGEMIAFF; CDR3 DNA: TGTGCCAGCAGCCTAGGGCCGAACGCAGGGGAAATGATAGCTTTCTTT
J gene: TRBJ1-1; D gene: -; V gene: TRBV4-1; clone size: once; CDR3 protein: CASSPSPKNTEAFF; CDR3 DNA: TGCGCCAGCAGCCCATCGCCCAAGAACACTGAAGCTTTCTTT
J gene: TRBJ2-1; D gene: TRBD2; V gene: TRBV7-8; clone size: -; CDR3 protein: CASSLMSGGYEQFF; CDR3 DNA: TGTGCCAGCAGCTTAATGAGCGGGGGATATGAGCAGTTCTTC
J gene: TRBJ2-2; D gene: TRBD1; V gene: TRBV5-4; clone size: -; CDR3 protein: CASSLAVGQGYPGELFF; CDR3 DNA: TGTGCCAGCAGCTTGGCCGTGGGACAGGGATATCCCGGGGAGCTGTTTTTT
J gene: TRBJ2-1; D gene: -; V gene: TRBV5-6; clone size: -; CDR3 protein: CASRADTAYNEQFF; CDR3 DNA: TGTGCCAGCAGAGCGGATACGGCCTACAATGAGCAGTTCTTC
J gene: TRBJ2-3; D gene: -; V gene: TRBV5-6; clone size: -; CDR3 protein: CASSFFGGTDTQYF; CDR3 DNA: TGTGCCAGCAGCTTCTTTGGAGGCACAGATACGCAGTATTTT
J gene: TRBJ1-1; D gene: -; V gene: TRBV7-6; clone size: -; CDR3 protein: CAVFTVNTEAFF; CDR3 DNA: TGTGCAGTATTTACAGTGAACACTGAAGCTTTCTTT
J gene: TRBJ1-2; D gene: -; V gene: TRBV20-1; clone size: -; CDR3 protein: CSASQTYGYTF; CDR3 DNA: TGCAGTGCTAGCCAGACCTATGGCTACACCTTC
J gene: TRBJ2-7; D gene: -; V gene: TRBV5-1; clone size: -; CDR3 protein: CASSLGRGSSYEQYF; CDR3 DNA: TGCGCCAGCAGCTTGGGTCGAGGCAGCTCCTACGAGCAGTACTTC
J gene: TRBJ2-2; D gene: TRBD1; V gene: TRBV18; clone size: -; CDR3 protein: CASSPDRGLANTGELFF; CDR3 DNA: TGTGCCAGCTCACCCGACAGGGGTCTCGCGAACACCGGGGAGCTGTTTTTT
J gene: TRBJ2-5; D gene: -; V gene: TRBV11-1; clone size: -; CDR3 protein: CASSPPLASQYF; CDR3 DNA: TGTGCCAGCAGCCCCCCTCTCGCGAGCCAGTACTTC
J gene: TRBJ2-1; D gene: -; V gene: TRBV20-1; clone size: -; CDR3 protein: CSAARGEQFF; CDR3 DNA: TGCAGCGCAGCGAGGGGTGAGCAGTTCTTC
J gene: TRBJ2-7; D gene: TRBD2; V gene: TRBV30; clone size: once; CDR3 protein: CAWSVGGFESYEQYF; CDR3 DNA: TGTGCCTGGAGTGTGGGGGGGTTTGAATCCTACGAGCAGTACTTC
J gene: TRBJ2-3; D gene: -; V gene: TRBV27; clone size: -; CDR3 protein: CASSLKIYGGPQYF; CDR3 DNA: TGTGCCAGCAGTTTAAAAATTTACGGGGGTCCCCAGTATTTT
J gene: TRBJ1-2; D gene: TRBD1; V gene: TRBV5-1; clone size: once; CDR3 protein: CASSSGTGLNYGYTF; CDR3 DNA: TGCGCCAGCAGCTCCGGGACAGGGCTTAACTATGGCTACACCTTC
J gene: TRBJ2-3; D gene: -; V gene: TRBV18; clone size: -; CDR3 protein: CASSRTEPSTDTQYF; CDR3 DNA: TGTGCCAGCTCAAGGACAGAGCCTAGCACAGATACGCAGTATTTT
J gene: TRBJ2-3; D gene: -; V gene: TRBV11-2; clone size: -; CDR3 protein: CASRYYWVSTDTQYF; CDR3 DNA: TGTGCCAGCAGATACTACTGGGTAAGCACAGATACGCAGTATTTT
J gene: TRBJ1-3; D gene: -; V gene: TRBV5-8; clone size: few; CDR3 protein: CASSLDGTIYF; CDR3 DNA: TGTGCCAGCAGCTTGGATGGGACCATATATTTT
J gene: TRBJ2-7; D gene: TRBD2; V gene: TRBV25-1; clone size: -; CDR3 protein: CASSPGTSRLDEQYF; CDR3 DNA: TGTGCCAGCAGTCCGGGGACTAGTCGGTTGGACGAGCAGTACTTC
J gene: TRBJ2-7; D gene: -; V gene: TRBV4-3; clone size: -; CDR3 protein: CASSPWSKAAIPYEQYF; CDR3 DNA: TGCGCCAGCAGCCCCTGGTCAAAGGCCGCAATTCCCTACGAGCAGTACTTC
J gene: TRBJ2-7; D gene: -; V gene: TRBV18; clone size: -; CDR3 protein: CASSSLGYLAYEQYF; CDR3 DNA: TGTGCCAGCTCATCTTTAGGGTACCTGGCCTACGAGCAGTACTTC
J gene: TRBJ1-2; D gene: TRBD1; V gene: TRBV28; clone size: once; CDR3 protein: CASSLGRGLFGYTF; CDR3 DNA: TGTGCCAGCAGTTTGGGCAGGGGGCTGTTTGGCTACACCTTC
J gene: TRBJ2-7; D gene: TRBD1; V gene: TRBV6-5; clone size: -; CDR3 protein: CASSYDRVSYEQYF; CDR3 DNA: TGTGCCAGCAGTTACGACAGGGTTTCCTACGAGCAGTACTTC
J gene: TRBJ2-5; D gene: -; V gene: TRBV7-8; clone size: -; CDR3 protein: CASSRREGGAASQETQYF; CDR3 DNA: TGTGCCAGCAGCAGAAGAGAGGGGGGGGCCGCGTCCCAAGAGACCCAGTACTTC
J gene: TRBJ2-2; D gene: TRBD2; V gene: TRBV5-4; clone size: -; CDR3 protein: CASSLVTASGVGELFF; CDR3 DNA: TGTGCCAGCAGCTTAGTAACGGCTAGCGGGGTGGGGGAGCTGTTTTTT
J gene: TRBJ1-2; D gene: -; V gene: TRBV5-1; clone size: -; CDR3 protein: CASRLTGDSYGYTF; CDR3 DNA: TGCGCCAGCAGGTTGACAGGTGACTCCTATGGCTACACCTTC
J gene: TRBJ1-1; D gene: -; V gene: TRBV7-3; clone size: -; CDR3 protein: CASSLSATNTEAFF; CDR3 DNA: TGTGCCAGCAGCTTATCGGCCACGAACACTGAAGCTTTCTTT
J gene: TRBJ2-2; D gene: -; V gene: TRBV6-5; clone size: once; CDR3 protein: CASSVGRINTGELFF; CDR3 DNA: TGTGCCAGCAGTGTGGGGCGGATAAACACCGGGGAGCTGTTTTTT
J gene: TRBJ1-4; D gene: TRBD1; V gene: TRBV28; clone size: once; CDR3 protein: CASSAHSPGQGAVANEKLFF; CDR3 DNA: TGTGCCAGCAGTGCCCATTCACCGGGACAGGGGGCGGTGGCTAATGAAAAACTGTTTTTT
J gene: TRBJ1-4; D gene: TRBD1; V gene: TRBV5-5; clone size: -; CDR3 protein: CASSLADRGRGEKLFF; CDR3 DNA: TGTGCCAGCAGCTTAGCCGACAGGGGTAGGGGTGAAAAACTGTTTTTT
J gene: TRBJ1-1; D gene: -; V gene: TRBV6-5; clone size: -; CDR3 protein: CASWAGGPNTEAFF; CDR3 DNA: TGTGCCAGCTGGGCCGGGGGACCGAACACTGAAGCTTTCTTT